Listed here is a single TCR beta chain. The authors ran a second PCR of roughly 7 to 11 cycles using a sample-barcoded 5' primer and a J-beta primer mix. Each CDR3 protein is one row after TCRdb ran MiXCR on the 5' RACE reads. Of 790,000 or so distinct CDR3 sequences in the sample, approximately 60% were seen once. The sample is drawn from a study of blood T cells in healthy people across ages. After removal of 1 base from V and 6 bases from J, the junction contained 9 bases not matched to a gene. The CDR3 sequence is 16 residues long. Germline loops: CDR1 KGHSH, CDR2 LQKENI. Every donor gave roughly 9.6 milliliters of peripheral blood.

This chain connects TRBV18 to TRBJ2-3, with TRBD2 matching 8 bases. Sequencing was done on a sample of blood. The clonotype was recovered from a man between 40 and 49 years old in good health. CDR3 residues: CASSPLGTRPTDTQYF. CDR3 nucleotide sequence: TGTGCCAGCTCACCACTCGGGACTAGGCCCACTGATACGCAGTATTTT. The full variable domain, completed using reference TRBV18 and TRBJ2-3, is NAGVMQNPRHLVRRRGQEARLRCSPMKGHSHVYWYRQLPEEGLKFMVYLQKENIIDESGMPKERFSAEFPKEGPSILRIQQVVRGDSAAYFCASSPLGTRPTDTQYFGPGTRLTVL.